Shown below are 10 T cell receptor beta chains from a single sample sequenced in a study of response to subunit inactivated influenza vaccine. One entry per CDR3 protein, called by TCRdb with MiXCR from the RT-PCR reads. The sample carries 650,000 to 800,000 distinct CDR3 sequences, approximately 13% recorded once. The sequenced sample was PBMCs from blood, obtained 14 to 15 days before vaccination. These receptors were taken from a man aged 50 or older who received an inactivated influenza vaccine.

The V call is TRBV11-3, the J call TRBJ2-1; D is undetermined. V gave up 2 bases and J gave up 10 bases, with 6 bases separating them. Germline CDR1 and CDR2: SGHNT and YENEEA. The CDR3 has 11 amino acids. CDR3 DNA sequence: TGTGCCAGCAGCTTAAACGGGGAGCAGTTCTTC. It translates to CASSLNGEQFF.

The chain links TRBV12-3 or TRBV12-4 to TRBJ1-1; D unresolved. The length of the CDR3 is 12 residues. V was shortened by 2 bases and J by 6 bases, with 7 bases between the two germline ends. As DNA, the CDR3 is TGTGCCAGCAGTTTACGGTGGGCTGAAGCTTTCTTT. It specifies CASSLRWAEAFF.

This chain uses TRBV27 with TRBJ1-2; D may be TRBD1 (6 bases). The CDR3 runs 16 residues. Per germline, CDR1 MNHEY and CDR2 SMNVEV (reference sequence). Trimming removed 1 base from V and 7 bases from J, with 19 bases in between. The CDR3 DNA reads TGTGCCAGCAGTTTATACTACAGGGCCCCCGCGAGTGGCTACACCTTC. This translates into CASSLYYRAPASGYTF.

The genes are TRBV7-2 and TRBJ1-3; no firm D call. CDR1 is SGHTA and CDR2 is FQGNSA in the germline V gene. The CDR3 totals 15 residues. Trimming left V 3 bases short and J 2 bases short, with 11 bases between. The CDR3 DNA reads as TGTGCCAGCAGCTTCGAGGAAGGAACTGGAAACACCATATATTTT. Translated: CASSFEEGTGNTIYF. The whole variable domain, filled in from reference TRBV7-2 and TRBJ1-3, reads GAGVSQSPSNKVTEKGKDVELRCDPISGHTALYWYRQSLGQGLEFLIYFQGNSAPDKSGLPSDRFSAERTGGSVSTLTIQRTQQEDSAVYLCASSFEEGTGNTIYFGEGSWLTVV.

This clonotype was observed a handful of times. V gene TRBV3-1 combines with J gene TRBJ2-7, with a tentative D call TRBD2 (6 bases). Trimming took 3 bases from V and 5 from J, leaving 20 bases between them. The CDR3 is 16 residues long. Germline V gene lookup returns CDR1 LGHDT and CDR2 YNNKEL (reference sequence). CDR3 region: CASSHLRAALADEQYF. The CDR3 region has the DNA TGTGCCAGCAGCCACCTCCGCGCAGCACTAGCCGACGAGCAGTACTTC.

This clonotype was detected only a few times. V and J are TRBV7-8 and TRBJ2-1, with TRBD2 matching 7 bases. V shed 10 bases and J 3 bases; nucleotides not matched to a gene: 15. Per the germline V gene, CDR1 is SGHVS and CDR2 is FQNEAQ. This CDR3 spans 16 amino acids. The DNA of the CDR3 is TGTGCCACCATGGGAGGACGGCGGGAGAACTACAATGAGCAGTTCTTC. Encoded protein: CATMGGRRENYNEQFF.

The sample holds a few counts of this clonotype. The chain joins TRBV15 to TRBJ1-1; the D is unclear. The ends were cut back, 3 bases at V and 1 base at J, with 9 bases in the middle. The CDR3 runs 14 residues. The germline V gene encodes CDR1 LNHNV and CDR2 YYDKDF (reference sequence). The CDR3 DNA sequence: TGTGCCACCAGCAGTACGGGGAGGAACACTGAAGCTTTCTTT. Its translation is CATSSTGRNTEAFF.

This clonotype has more than one count but fewer than ten. The chain joins TRBV28 to TRBJ2-3, with 13 nucleotides matching TRBD2. There are 18 residues in the CDR3. J lost 4 bases, V lost 2 bases, and 9 bases had no gene match. CDR1 MDHEN and CDR2 SYDVKM come from the germline V gene. DNA of the CDR3: TGTGCCAGCAGTTTACTAACCGGACTAGCGGGAGAAGCAGATACGCAGTATTTT. Translating it yields CASSLLTGLAGEADTQYF.

CDR3 residues: CASSQDGTLNRHEQYF. The DNA for the CDR3 is TGCGCCAGCAGCCAAGATGGGACCCTAAACCGCCACGAGCAGTACTTC. This chain uses TRBV4-3 with TRBJ2-7; TRBD1 or TRBD2 may be the D gene (5 bases each). The CDR3 spans 16 residues. CDR1 LGHNA and CDR2 YSLEER come from the germline V gene. Trimming stripped 0 bases from V and 5 bases from J, with 17 bases between.

The rearrangement joins TRBV12-3 or TRBV12-4 to TRBJ2-4; D not resolved. Trimming pared 1 base from V and 0 bases from J, leaving 10 bases between. The CDR3 length is 16 residues. The DNA of the CDR3 is TGTGCCAGCAGTTTAGACGGGCAACTAGCCAAAAACATTCAGTACTTC. Protein product: CASSLDGQLAKNIQYF.